Detailed here is one T cell receptor (beta chain). Its specificity is not known. The data belong to a study of T cells in Graves' hyperthyroidism and ophthalmopathy. General study points: Ophthalmopathy onset followed model prediction by a median about six months.

The CDR3 sequence is 15 residues long. Germline CDR1 and CDR2: MNHNS and SASEGT. V dropped 5 bases and J dropped 8 bases, with 18 bases sitting between them. What was amplified from RNA transcripts were TCR beta CDR3 regions. Carried out on the TCR CDR3, a first-round RT-PCR used the HTBI primer set. TCRdb recomputed calls from the multiplex PCR reads with MiXCR, one row per CDR3 protein. The data show about 610,000 distinct CDR3 sequences, with roughly 15% seen just once and less than 3.5% held by the top ten. At least 3 on the Clinical Activity Score was recorded for ophthalmopathy patients, who also had NOSPECS grade at least 4 and duration under 3 months.

Sequenced: blood. The sequence was obtained from a woman aged 35 to 49 with Graves' ophthalmopathy. The chain couples TRBV6-1 to TRBJ2-2; D is unclear. CDR3 sequence: CASSPTRQTRGELFF. The DNA of the CDR3 is TGTGCCAGCAGTCCCACACGTCAGACTCGGGGGGAGCTGTTTTTT.